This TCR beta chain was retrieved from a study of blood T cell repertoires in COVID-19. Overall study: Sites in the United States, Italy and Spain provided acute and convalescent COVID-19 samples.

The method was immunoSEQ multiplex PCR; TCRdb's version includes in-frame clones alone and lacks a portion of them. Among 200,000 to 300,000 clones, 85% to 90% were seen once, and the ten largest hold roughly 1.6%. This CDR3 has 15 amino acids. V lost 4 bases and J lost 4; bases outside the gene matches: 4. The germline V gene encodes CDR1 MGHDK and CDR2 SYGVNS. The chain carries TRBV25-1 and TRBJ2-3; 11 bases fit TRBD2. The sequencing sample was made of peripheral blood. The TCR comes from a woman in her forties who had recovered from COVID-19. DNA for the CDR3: TGTGCCAGCAGTGTGTCTAGCGGGGGGTCAGATACGCAGTATTTT. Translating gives CASSVSSGGSDTQYF.